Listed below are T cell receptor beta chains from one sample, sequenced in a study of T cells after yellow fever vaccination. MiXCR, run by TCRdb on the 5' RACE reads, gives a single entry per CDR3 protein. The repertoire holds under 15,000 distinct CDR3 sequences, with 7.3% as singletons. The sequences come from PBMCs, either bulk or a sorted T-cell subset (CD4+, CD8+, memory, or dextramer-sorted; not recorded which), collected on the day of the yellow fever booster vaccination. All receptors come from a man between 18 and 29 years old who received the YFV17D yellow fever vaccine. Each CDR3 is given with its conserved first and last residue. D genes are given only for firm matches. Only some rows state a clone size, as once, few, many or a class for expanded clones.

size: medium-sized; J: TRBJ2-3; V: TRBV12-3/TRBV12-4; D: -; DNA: TGTGCCAGCAGTTTAGAGGTTCTGAGCACAGATACGCAGTATTTT; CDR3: CASSLEVLSTDTQYF
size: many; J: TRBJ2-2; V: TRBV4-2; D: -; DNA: TGTGCCAGCAGCCAAGACAGGCCCGGGGAGCTGTTTTTT; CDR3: CASSQDRPGELFF
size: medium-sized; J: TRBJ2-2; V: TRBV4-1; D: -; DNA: TGCGCCAGCAGCCAAGTTGACTTGTTGGCCACCGGGGAGCTGTTTTTT; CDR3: CASSQVDLLATGELFF
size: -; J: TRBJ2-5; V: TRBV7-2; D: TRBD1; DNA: TGTGCCAGCGCGGGGACAGGGCAAGAGACCCAGTACTTC; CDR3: CASAGTGQETQYF
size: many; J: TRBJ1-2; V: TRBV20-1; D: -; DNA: TGCAGTGCTAGCGCATATGGCTACACCTTC; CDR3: CSASAYGYTF
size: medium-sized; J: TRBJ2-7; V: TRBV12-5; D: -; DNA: TGTGCTAGTTCCAACAGGGTGGGTAACTACGAGCAGTACTTC; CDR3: CASSNRVGNYEQYF
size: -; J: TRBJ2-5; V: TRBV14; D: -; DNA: TGTGCCAGCAGCCAAGAACTAGCCGAAACCCAGTACTTC; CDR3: CASSQELAETQYF
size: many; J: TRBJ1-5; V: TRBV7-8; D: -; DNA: TGTGCCAGCAGCTTAGAACGGGGTTGGGGCAATCAGCCCCAGCATTTT; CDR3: CASSLERGWGNQPQHF
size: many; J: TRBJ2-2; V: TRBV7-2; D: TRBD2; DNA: TGTGCCAGCAGCTTAAATAGCGGGGGGGCCTGGGAGCTGTTTTTT; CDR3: CASSLNSGGAWELFF
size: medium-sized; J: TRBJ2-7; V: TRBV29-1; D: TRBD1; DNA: TGCAGCGTTGAAATACCCGGACAGGGCCGATACGAGCAGTACTTC; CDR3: CSVEIPGQGRYEQYF
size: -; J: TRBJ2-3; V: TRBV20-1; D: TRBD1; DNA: TGCAGTGCGGCTGGGTCAGGGACAGTTACGCTGTATTTT; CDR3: CSAAGSGTVTLYF
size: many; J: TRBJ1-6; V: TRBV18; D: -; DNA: TGTGCCAGCTCACCTTCAGAGGTTTCACCCCTCCACTTT; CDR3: CASSPSEVSPLHF
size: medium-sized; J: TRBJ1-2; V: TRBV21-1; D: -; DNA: TGTGCCAGCAGCAAGTTCGGGCAGCCCCTGAAAGACTATGGCTACACCTTC; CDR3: CASSKFGQPLKDYGYTF
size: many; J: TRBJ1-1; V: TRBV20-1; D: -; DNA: TGCAGTGCTAGACAACAATCCACTGAAGCTTTCTTT; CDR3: CSARQQSTEAFF
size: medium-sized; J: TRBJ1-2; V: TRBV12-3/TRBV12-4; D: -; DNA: TGTGCCAGCAGTTCCGGGATCTATGGCTACACCTTC; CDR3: CASSSGIYGYTF
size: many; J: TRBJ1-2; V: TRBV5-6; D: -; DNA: TGTGCCAGCAGCCCCCAGGCCGGCTATGGCTACACCTTC; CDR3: CASSPQAGYGYTF
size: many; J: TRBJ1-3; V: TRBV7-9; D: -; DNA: TGTGCCAGCAGCTTATATGGCGCCTCTGGAAACACCATATATTTT; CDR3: CASSLYGASGNTIYF